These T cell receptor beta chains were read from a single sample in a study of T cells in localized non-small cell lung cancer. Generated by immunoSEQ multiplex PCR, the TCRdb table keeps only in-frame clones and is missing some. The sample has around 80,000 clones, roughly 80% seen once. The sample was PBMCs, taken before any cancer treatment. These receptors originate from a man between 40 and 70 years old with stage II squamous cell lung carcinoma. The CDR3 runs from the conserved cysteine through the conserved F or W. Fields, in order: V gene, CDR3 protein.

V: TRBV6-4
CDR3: CASSATGQGGGYTF

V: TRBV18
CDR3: CASSLGQAVGELFF

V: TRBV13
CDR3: CASSPRGLNTEAFF

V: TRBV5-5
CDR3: CASSLGAGTDYGYTF

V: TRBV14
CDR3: CASSQAGTGRSKEQYF

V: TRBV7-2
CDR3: CASARGGRTDTQYF

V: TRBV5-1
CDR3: CASSLRQDRRAGYTF

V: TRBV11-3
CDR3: CASSLEGLAGETQYF

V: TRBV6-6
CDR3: CASRLTGAANNEKLFF

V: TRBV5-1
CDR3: CASSLGGDSYNEQFF

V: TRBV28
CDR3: CASSPTLGAGNTIYF

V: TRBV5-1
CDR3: CASSGGLANYGYTF

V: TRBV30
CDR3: CTWSDNSRLSYEQYF

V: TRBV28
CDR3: CASRPGQGKIYGYTF

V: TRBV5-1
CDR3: CASRAGTTEQYF

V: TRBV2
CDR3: CASIPSGSTDTQYF